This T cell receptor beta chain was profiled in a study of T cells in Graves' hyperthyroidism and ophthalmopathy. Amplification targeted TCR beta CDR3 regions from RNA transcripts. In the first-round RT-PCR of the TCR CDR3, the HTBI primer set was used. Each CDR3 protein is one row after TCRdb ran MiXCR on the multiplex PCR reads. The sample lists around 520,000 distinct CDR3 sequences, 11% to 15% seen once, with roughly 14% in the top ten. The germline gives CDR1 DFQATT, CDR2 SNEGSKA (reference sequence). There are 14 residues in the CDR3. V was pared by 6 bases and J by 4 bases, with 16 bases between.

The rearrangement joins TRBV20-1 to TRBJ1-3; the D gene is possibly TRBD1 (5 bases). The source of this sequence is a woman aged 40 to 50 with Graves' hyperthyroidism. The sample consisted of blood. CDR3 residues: CSATQGSAGNTIYF. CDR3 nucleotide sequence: TGCAGTGCGACCCAGGGAAGCGCAGGAAACACCATATATTTT.